This TCR beta chain was obtained from a study of cytomegalovirus exposure and HLA in healthy donors. CDR1 and CDR2 (germline): SGHDT, YYEEEE. V was trimmed by 3 bases and J by 0 bases, leaving 12 bases between them. The CDR3 spans 15 residues. For this clone: Its antigen is unidentified.

PCR primers comprised 60 Vbeta and 13 Jbeta primers. Measured with immunoSEQ multiplex PCR; TCRdb has only the in-frame clones, and not every one. The table lists about 120,000 clones, 75% to 90% of them singletons. Study results and caveats: As was reported, the HLA-A and HLA-B alleles of most subjects were accurately predicted from TCR beta sequences. In a later analysis, a genetic analysis reported fewer productive-TCR N-insertions in an Asian-associated ancestry cluster than the cohort average.

The chain carries TRBV5-6 and TRBJ1-1, with D unresolved. The sequenced sample was PBMCs. This TCR was recovered from a female donor in good health and CMV-seropositive. The CDR3 DNA reads as TGTGCCAGCAGCTCTTACAGCGGTATGAACACTGAAGCTTTCTTT. Translation: CASSSYSGMNTEAFF.